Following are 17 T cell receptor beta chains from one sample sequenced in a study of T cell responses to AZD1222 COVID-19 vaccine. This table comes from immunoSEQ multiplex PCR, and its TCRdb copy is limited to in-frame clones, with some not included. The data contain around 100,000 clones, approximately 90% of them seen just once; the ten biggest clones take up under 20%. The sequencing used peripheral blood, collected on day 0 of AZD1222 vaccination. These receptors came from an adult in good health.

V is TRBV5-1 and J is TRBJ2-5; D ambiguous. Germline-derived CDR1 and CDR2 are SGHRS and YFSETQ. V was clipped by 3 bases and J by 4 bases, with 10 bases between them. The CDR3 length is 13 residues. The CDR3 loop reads CASSSNSGETQYF. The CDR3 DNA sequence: TGCGCCAGCAGCTCTAACTCGGGAGAGACCCAGTACTTC.

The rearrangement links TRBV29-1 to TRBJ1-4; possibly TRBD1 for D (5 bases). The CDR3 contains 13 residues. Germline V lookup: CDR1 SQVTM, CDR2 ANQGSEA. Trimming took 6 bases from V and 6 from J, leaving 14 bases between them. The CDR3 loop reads CSVKDPGDEKLFF. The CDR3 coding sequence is TGCAGCGTAAAGGATCCGGGGGATGAAAAACTGTTTTTT.

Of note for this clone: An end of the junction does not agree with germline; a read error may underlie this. DNA of the CDR3: TGTGCTAGCAGCTTAGGGGGGCTCGACGAGCAGTACTTC. Its translation is CASSLGGLDEQYF. The J gene is TRBJ2-7, the V gene TRBV7-7; D is perhaps TRBD1 or TRBD2 (6 bases each). CDR1 and CDR2 (germline): SSHAT, FNYEAQ (reference sequence). The CDR3 covers 13 residues.

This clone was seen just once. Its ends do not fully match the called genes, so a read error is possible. CDR3 amino acids: CASSLGGTENTGELFF. The CDR3 region has the DNA TGTGCTAGCAGCTTGGGCGGGACAGAGAACACCGGGGAGCTGTTTTTT. This chain uses TRBV7-7 with TRBJ2-2; D may be TRBD1 (7 bases). The CDR3 contains 16 residues. Germline values: CDR1 SSHAT, CDR2 FNYEAQ (reference sequence).

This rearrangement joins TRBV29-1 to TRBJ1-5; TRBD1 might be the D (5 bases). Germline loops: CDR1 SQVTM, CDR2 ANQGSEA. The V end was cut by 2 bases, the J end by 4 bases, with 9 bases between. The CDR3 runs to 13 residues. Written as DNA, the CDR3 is TGCAGCGTTGAACAGGGAGCAAATCAGCCCCAGCATTTT. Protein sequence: CSVEQGANQPQHF.

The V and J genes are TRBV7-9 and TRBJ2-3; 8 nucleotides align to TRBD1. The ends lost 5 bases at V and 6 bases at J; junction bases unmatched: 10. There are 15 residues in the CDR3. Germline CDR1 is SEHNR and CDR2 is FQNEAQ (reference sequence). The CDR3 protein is CASSLPQGAGDTQYF. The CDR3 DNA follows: TGTGCCAGCAGCCTTCCGCAGGGGGCGGGGGATACGCAGTATTTT. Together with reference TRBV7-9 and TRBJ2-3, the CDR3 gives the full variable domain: DTGVSQNPRHKITKRGQNVTFRCDPISEHNRLYWYRQTLGQGPEFLTYFQNEAQLEKSRLLSDRFSAERPKGSFSTLEIQRTEQGDSAMYLCASSLPQGAGDTQYFGPGTRLTVL.

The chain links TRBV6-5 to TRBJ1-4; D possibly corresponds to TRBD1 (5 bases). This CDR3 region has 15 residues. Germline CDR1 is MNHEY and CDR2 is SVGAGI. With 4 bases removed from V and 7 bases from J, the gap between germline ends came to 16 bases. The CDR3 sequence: CASSSVGQGGEKLFF. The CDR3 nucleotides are TGTGCCAGCAGTTCCGTGGGGCAGGGTGGTGAAAAACTGTTTTTT.

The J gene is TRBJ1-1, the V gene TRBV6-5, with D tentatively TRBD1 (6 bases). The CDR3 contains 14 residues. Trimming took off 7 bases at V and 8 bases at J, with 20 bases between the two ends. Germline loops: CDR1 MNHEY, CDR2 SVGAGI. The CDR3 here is CASNEGRDTREAFF. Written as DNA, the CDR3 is TGTGCCAGCAACGAAGGCCGGGACACGCGGGAAGCTTTCTTT.

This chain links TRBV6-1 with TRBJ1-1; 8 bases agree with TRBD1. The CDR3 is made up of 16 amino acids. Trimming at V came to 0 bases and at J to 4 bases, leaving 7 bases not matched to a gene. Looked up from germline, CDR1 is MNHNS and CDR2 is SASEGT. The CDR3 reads CASSEAWTGWSTEAFF. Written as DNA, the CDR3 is TGTGCCAGCAGTGAAGCTTGGACAGGGTGGAGCACTGAAGCTTTCTTT.

CDR3 in DNA: TGTGCCAGCAGCTACGGACAGGGTGGCTACACCTTC. Translated, it gives CASSYGQGGYTF. This chain uses TRBV7-9 with TRBJ1-2; 8 nucleotides match TRBD1. The CDR3 extends over 12 amino acids. After removal of 4 bases from V and 7 bases from J, the junction contained 2 bases not matched to a gene. CDR1 is SEHNR, CDR2 FQNEAQ, per germline (reference sequence).

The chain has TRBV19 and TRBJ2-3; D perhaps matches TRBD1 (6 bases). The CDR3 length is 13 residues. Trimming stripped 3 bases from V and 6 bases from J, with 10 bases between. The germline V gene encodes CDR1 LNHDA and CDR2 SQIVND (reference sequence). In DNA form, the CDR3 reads TGTGCCAGTAGTATTAACAGGGACGATACGCAGTATTTT. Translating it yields CASSINRDDTQYF.

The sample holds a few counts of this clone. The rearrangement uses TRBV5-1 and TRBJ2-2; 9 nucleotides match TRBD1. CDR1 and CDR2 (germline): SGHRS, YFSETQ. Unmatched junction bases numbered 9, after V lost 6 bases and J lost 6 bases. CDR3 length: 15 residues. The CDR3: CASTVTGGSPGELFF. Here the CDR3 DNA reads TGCGCCAGCACCGTGACAGGGGGTAGCCCCGGGGAGCTGTTTTTT.

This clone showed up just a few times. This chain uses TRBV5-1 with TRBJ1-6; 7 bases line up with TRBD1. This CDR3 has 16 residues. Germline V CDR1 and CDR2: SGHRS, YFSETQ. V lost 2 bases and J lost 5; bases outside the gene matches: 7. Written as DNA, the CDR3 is TGCGCCAGCAGCTTAGGACAGGAATGGCATAATTCACCCCTCCACTTT. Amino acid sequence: CASSLGQEWHNSPLHF.

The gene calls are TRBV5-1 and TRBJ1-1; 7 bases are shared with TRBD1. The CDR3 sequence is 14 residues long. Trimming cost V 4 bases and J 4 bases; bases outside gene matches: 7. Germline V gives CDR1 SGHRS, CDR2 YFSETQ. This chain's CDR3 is CASSLRTGRTEAFF. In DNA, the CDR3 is TGCGCCAGCAGCCTGAGGACAGGTCGCACTGAAGCTTTCTTT.

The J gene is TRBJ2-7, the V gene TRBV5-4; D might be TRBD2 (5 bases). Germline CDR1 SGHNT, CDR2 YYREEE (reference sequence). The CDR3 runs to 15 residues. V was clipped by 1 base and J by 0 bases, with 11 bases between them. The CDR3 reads CASSLWRTASYEQYF. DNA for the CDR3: TGTGCCAGCAGCTTGTGGAGGACGGCCTCCTACGAGCAGTACTTC. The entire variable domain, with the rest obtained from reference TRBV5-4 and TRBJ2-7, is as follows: ETGVTQSPTHLIKTRGQQVTLRCSSQSGHNTVSWYQQALGQGPQFIFQYYREEENGRGNFPPRFSGLQFPNYSSELNVNALELDDSALYLCASSLWRTASYEQYFGPGTRLTVT.

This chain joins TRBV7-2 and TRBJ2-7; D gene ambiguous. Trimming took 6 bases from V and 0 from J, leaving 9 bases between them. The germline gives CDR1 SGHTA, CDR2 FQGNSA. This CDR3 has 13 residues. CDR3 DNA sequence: TGTGCCAGCAGGGAAAGCGCCTCCTACGAGCAGTACTTC. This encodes CASRESASYEQYF.

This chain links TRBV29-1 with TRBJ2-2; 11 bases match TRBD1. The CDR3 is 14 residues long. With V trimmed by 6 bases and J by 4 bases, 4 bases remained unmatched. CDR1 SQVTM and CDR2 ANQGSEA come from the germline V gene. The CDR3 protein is CSVTGTGGTGELFF. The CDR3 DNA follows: TGCAGCGTGACCGGGACAGGGGGCACCGGGGAGCTGTTTTTT.